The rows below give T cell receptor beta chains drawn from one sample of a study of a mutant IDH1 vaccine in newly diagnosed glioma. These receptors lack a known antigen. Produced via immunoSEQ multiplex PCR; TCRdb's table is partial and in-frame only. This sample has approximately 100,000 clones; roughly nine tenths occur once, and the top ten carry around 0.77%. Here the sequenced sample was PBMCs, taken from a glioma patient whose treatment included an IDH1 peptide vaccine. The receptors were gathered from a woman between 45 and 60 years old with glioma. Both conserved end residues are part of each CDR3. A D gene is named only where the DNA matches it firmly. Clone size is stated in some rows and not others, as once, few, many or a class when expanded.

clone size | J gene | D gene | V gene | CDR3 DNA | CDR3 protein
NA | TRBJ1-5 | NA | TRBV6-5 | TGTGCCAGCGGGTTTAGAGGACTCAATCAGCCCCAGCATTTT | CASGFRGLNQPQHF
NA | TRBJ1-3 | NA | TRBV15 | TGTGCCACCAGCCCCGACAGGTCTGGAAACACCATATATTTT | CATSPDRSGNTIYF
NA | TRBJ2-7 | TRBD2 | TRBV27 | TGTGCCAGCAGTTTAGGGTTCGGGGGGGGATACGAGCAGTACTTC | CASSLGFGGGYEQYF
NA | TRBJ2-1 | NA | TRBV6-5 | TGTGCCAGCAGTCCGTTCCTACTTAACAATGAGCAGTTCTTC | CASSPFLLNNEQFF
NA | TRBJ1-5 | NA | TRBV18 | TGTGCCTCCCGGAGGGGGGGCAATCAGCCCCAGCATTTT | CASRRGGNQPQHF
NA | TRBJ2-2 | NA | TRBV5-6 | TGTGCCAGCAGCTTGGGTGGGAGAACCACCGGGGAGCTGTTTTTT | CASSLGGRTTGELFF
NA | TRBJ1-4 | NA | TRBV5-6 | TGTGCCAGCAGGGAGGGGGCAACTAATGAAAAACTGTTTTTT | CASREGATNEKLFF
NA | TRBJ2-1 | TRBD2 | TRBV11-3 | TGTGCCAGCAGTTATGAGCCGGGACTAGCGGGAATTAGTGAGCAGTTCTTC | CASSYEPGLAGISEQFF
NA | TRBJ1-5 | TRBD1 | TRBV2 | TGTGCCAGCAGTGCCCGACAGGGGACACAACATCAGCCCCAGCATTTT | CASSARQGTQHQPQHF
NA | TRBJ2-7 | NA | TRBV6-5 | TGTGCCAGCAGGGCCAGCTCCTACGAGCAGTACTTC | CASRASSYEQYF
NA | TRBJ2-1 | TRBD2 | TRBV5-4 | TGTGCCAGCACCCAAGCGGGAGAGCGAAATGAGCAGTTCTTC | CASTQAGERNEQFF
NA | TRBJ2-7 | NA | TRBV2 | TGTGCCAGCAGTGAGGAGGCGGGGTTCGAGCAGTACTTC | CASSEEAGFEQYF
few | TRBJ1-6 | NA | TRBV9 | TGTGCCAGCAGCGCCGGAGGGGGACTCCGGGGTTCACCCCTCCACTTT | CASSAGGGLRGSPLHF
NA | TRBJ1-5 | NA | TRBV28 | TGTGCCAGCAGTTGGCCGGGTGGCAATCAGCCCCAGCATTTT | CASSWPGGNQPQHF
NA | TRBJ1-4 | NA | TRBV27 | TGTGCCAGCAGTTTGAGCAGGGCTGGAAAACTGTTTTTT | CASSLSRAGKLFF
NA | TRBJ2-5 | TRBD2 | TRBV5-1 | TGCGCCAGCAGCTTGGCGGGAGCGGGAGACCGAGAGACCCAGTACTTC | CASSLAGAGDRETQYF
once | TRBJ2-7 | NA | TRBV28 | TGTGCCAGCAGTTTACCCCCGGGACGTCGCTCCTACGAGCAGTACTTC | CASSLPPGRRSYEQYF
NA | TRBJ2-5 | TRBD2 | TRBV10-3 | TGTGCCATCAGTGACCTAGCGGGGGCAGAGACCCAGTACTTC | CAISDLAGAETQYF
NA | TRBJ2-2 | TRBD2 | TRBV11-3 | TGTGCCAGCAGCTTAGGACTAGCGGGAGGTCCCCAAACCGGGGAGCTGTTTTTT | CASSLGLAGGPQTGELFF
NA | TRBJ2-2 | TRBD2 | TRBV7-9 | TGTGCCAGCAGCTTTCCGACTAGCGGGTACAACACCGGGGAGCTGTTTTTT | CASSFPTSGYNTGELFF
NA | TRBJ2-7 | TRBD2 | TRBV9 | TGTGCCAGCAGCGTTGCTAGCGGGGCTACCTACGAGCAGTACTTC | CASSVASGATYEQYF
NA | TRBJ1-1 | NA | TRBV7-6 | TGTGCCAGCAGCTCCCAGGGAGGGCTGAACACTGAAGCTTTCTTT | CASSSQGGLNTEAFF
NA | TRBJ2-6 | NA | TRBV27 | TGTGCCAGCAGTTCCTTTACCTCCTCTGGGGCCAACGTCCTGACTTTC | CASSSFTSSGANVLTF
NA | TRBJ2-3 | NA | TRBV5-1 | TGCGCCAGCAGCTTAGAGGGAGATACGCAGTATTTT | CASSLEGDTQYF
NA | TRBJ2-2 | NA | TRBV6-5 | TGTGCCAGCAGTTTCGGTCAGGGGTCCACCGGGGAGCTGTTTTTT | CASSFGQGSTGELFF
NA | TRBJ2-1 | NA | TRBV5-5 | TGTGCCAGCAGCTTTGGGTTGGCTAGCGACTACAATGAGCAGTTCTTC | CASSFGLASDYNEQFF
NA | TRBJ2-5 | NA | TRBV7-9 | TGTGCCAGCAGTTTCGCCCCCCAGGGTTTCGTAGAGACCCAGTACTTC | CASSFAPQGFVETQYF
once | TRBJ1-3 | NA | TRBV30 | TGTGCCTGGAGTGTGCGGAGGGACACCATATATTTT | CAWSVRRDTIYF
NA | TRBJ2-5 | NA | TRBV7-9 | TGTGCCAGCAGTCCTGATTGGCCGCGCTACTTC | CASSPDWPRYF
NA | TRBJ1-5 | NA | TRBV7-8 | TGTGCCAGCAGCTTAGGGGGGAAACAGGGAGATGGTGGCAATCAGCCCCAGCATTTT | CASSLGGKQGDGGNQPQHF
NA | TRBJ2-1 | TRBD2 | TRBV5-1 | TGCGCCAGCAGCTTCGGGACTACCCGGGACGCAAATGAGCAGTTCTTC | CASSFGTTRDANEQFF
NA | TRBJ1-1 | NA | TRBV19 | TGTGCCAGTAGCTCCTCTTGGACTGCTTTCTTT | CASSSSWTAFF
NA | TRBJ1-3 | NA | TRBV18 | TGTGCCAGCTCACCCCGAGGTTTAGCAGCCTCTGGAAACACCATATATTTT | CASSPRGLAASGNTIYF
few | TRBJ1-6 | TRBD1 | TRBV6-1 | TGTGCCAGCAGTGAAACCGGATCATGGGGACAGGACGTTTATTCACCCCTCCACTTT | CASSETGSWGQDVYSPLHF
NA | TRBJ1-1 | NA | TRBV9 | TGTGCCAGCAGCGCCGCGGTGGGACGAAGAGGGAGAACTGAAGCTTTCTTT | CASSAAVGRRGRTEAFF
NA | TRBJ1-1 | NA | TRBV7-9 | TGTGCCAGCAGCTTCTCAGGGGAGCAGGCCACTGAAGCTTTCTTT | CASSFSGEQATEAFF
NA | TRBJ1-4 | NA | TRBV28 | TGTGCCAGCAGTTTGGGGCAGGAGAATGAAAAACTGTTTTTT | CASSLGQENEKLFF
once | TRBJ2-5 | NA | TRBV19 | TGTGCCAGTAGCGGACAGAAGCAAGAGACCCAGTACTTC | CASSGQKQETQYF
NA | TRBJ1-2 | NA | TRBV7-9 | TGTGCCAGCAGCTTAGGAGTCAGTAACTATGGCTACACCTTC | CASSLGVSNYGYTF
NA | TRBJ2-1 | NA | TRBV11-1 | TGTGCCAGCAGCTTTTCCAGGGGACTCTACGGGGGGCAGTTCTTC | CASSFSRGLYGGQFF
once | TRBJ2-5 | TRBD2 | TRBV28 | TGTGCCAGCAGTTTGGGGCTGCTACTAGCGGGAGGGCCTACGGGTGGGGAGACCCAGTACTTC | CASSLGLLLAGGPTGGETQYF
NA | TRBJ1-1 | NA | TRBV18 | TGTGCCAGCTCACCTCAGGGCACTGAAGCTTTCTTT | CASSPQGTEAFF
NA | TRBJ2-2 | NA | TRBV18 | TGTGCCAGCTCACCACAACACAGGGAGGCCGGGGAGCTGTTTTTT | CASSPQHREAGELFF